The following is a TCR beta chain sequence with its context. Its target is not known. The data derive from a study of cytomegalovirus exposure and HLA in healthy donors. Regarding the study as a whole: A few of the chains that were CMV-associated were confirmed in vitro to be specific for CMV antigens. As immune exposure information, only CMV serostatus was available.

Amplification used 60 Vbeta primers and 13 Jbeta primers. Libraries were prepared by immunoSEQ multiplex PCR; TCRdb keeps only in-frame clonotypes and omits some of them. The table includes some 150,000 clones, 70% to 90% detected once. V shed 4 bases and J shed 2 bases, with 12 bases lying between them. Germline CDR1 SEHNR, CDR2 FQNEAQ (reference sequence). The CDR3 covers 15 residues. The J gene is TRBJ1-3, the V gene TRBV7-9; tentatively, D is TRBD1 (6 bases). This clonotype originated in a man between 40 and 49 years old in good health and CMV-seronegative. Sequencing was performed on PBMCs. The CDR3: CASSSPGTPGNTIYF. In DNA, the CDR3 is TGTGCCAGCAGCTCCCCCGGGACACCTGGAAACACCATATATTTT. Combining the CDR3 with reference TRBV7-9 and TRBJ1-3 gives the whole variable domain DTGVSQNPRHKITKRGQNVTFRCDPISEHNRLYWYRQTLGQGPEFLTYFQNEAQLEKSRLLSDRFSAERPKGSFSTLEIQRTEQGDSAMYLCASSSPGTPGNTIYFGEGSWLTVV.